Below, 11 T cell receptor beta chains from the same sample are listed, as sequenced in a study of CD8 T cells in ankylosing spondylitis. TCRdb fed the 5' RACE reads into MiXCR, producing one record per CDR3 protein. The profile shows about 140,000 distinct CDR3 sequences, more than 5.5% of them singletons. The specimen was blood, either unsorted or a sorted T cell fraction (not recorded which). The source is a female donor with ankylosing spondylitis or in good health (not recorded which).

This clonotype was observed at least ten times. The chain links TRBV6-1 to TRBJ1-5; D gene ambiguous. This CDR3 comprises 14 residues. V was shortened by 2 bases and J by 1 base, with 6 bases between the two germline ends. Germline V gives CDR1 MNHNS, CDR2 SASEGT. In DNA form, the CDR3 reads TGTGCCAGCAGTGAAATGGTCAGCAATCAGCCCCAGCATTTT. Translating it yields CASSEMVSNQPQHF.

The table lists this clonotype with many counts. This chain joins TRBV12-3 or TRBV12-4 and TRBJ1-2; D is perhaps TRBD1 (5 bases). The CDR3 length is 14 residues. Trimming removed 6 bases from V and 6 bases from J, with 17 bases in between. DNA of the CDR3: TGTGCCAGCAGAAACCAGGGTTCGGTGGATGGCTACACCTTC. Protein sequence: CASRNQGSVDGYTF.

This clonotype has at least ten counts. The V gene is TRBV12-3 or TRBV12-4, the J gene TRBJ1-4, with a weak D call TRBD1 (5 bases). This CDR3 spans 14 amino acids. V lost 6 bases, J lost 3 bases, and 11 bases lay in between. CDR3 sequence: CASSPGTANEKLFF. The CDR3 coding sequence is TGTGCCAGCAGCCCCGGGACGGCTAATGAAAAACTGTTTTTT.

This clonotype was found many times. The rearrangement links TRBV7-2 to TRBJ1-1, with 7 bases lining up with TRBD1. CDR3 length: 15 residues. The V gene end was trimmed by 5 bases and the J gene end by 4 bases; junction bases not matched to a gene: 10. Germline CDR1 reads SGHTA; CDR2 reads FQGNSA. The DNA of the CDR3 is TGTGCCAGCAGCATAGACAGGGTTCAATCCACTGAAGCTTTCTTT. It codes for CASSIDRVQSTEAFF.

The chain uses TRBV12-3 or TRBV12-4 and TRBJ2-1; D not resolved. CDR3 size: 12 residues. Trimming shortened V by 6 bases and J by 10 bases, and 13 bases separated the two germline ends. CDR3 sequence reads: CASRGDLAEQFF. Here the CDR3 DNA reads TGTGCCAGCAGAGGCGATTTGGCAGAGCAGTTCTTC.

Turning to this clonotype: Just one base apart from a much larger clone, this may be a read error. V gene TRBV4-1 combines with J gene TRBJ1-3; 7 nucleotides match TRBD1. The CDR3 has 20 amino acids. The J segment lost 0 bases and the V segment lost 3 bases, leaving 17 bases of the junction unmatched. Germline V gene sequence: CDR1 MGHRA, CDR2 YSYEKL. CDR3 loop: CASSQRVSVGDSISGNTIYF. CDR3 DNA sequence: TGCGCCAGCAGCCAGCGTGTCAGTGTAGGGGACAGTATCTCTGGAAACACCATATATTTT.

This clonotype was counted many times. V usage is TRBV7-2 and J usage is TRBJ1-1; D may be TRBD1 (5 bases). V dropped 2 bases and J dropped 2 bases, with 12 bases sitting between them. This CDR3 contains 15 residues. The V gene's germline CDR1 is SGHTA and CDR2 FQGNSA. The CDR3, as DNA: TGTGCCAGCAGCTTAAGTGGGACGCGAAACACTGAAGCTTTCTTT. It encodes CASSLSGTRNTEAFF.

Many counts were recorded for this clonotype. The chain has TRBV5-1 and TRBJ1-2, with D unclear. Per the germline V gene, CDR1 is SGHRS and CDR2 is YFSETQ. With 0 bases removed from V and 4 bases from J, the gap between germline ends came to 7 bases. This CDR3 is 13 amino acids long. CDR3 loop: CASSLESIYGYTF. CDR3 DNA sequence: TGCGCCAGCAGCTTGGAGTCCATCTATGGCTACACCTTC.

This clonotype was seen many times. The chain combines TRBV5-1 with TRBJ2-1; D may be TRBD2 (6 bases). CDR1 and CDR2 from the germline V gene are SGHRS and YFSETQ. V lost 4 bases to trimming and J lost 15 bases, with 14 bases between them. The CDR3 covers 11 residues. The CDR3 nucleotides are TGCGCCAGCAGCCCAGCGGGTTATGGGTTCTTC. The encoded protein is CASSPAGYGFF. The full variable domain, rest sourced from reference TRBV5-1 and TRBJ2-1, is KAGVTQTPRYLIKTRGQQVTLSCSPISGHRSVSWYQQTPGQGLQFLFEYFSETQRNKGNFPGRFSGRQFSNSRSEMNVSTLELGDSALYLCASSPAGYGFFGPGTRLTVL.

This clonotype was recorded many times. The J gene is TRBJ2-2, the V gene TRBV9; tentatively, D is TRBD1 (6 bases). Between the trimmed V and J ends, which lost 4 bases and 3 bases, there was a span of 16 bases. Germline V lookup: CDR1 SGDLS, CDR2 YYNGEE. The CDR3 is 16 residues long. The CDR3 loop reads CASSPPGHFYTGELFF. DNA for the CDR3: TGTGCCAGCAGCCCCCCGGGACACTTTTACACCGGGGAGCTGTTTTTT.

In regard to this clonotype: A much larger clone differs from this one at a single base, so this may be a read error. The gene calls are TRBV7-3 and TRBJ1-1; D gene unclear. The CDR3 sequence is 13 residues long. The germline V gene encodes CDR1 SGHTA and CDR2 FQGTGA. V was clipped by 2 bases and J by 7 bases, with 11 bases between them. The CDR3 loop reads CASSLYMSIEAFF. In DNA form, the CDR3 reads TGTGCCAGCAGCTTATATATGAGCATTGAAGCTTTCTTT.